The 21 T cell receptor beta chains below were found in one sample sequenced in a study of T cells in Graves' hyperthyroidism and ophthalmopathy. The CDR3 regions of TCR beta were amplified from RNA transcripts. TCR CDR3 underwent first-round RT-PCR with the HTBI primer set. MiXCR was run by TCRdb on the multiplex PCR reads, yielding one entry per CDR3 protein. The repertoire holds approximately 510,000 distinct CDR3 sequences, with 46% as singletons. Input material: peripheral blood or thyroid tissue (not recorded which). Receptors were obtained from an adult woman with Graves' disease, either hyperthyroidism or ophthalmopathy (not recorded which).

There are many counts of this clonotype. In DNA, the CDR3 is TGTGCCAGCAGCCAGAGGTTCACTGAAGCTTTCTTT. Its translation: CASSQRFTEAFF. The chain is built from TRBV7-9 and TRBJ1-1; no definite D call. Germline-derived CDR1 and CDR2 are SEHNR and FQNEAQ (reference sequence). The CDR3 spans 12 residues. Trimming took off 5 bases at V and 4 bases at J, with 8 bases between the two ends.

This clonotype was found once. The chain has TRBV6-5 and TRBJ2-5; 8 bases fit TRBD1. The CDR3 extends over 15 amino acids. With 6 bases clipped from V and 4 bases from J, the junction kept 10 bases outside the gene matches. Germline CDR1 MNHEY, CDR2 SVGAGI. The CDR3 DNA reads as TGTGCCAGCAGCCGACAGGGGCCGAATGGAGAGACCCAGTACTTC. Translating it yields CASSRQGPNGETQYF.

This clonotype was detected many times. This chain links TRBV7-2 with TRBJ1-2, with a weak D call TRBD1 (6 bases). This CDR3 comprises 14 residues. Germline V CDR1 and CDR2: SGHTA, FQGNSA. V lost 2 bases, J lost 7 bases, and 14 bases lay in between. This CDR3 is CASSLTRGSSGYTF. CDR3 DNA sequence: TGTGCCAGCAGCTTAACGAGGGGGTCTAGTGGCTACACCTTC.

In this sample, this clonotype turned up a few times. The conserved closing phenylalanine or tryptophan is absent in this CDR3, likely reflecting a read error. No DNA is shown, since the ends of the CDR3 on it are uncertain; the CDR3 is the one TCRdb lists. V and J are TRBV27 and TRBJ2-6. The CDR3 extends over 10 residues, inclusive of both ends. Germline V gives CDR1 MNHEY, CDR2 SMNVEV (reference sequence). The CDR3 region is CASSLSPQTL.

V usage is TRBV20-1 and J usage is TRBJ1-5; D gene ambiguous. CDR1 and CDR2 (germline): DFQATT, SNEGSKA (reference sequence). This CDR3 is 11 amino acids long. V lost 5 bases and J 14 bases, leaving 16 bases between the germline ends. The DNA of the CDR3 is TGCAGTGCTCGCCAGGCGGTTTACGAGCATTTT. It yields the protein CSARQAVYEHF.

In its sample, this clonotype was seen many times. The chain combines TRBV24-1 with TRBJ2-5, with a tentative D call TRBD1 (5 bases). Trimming cost V 1 base and J 4 bases, with 12 bases left between them. CDR1 is KGHDR and CDR2 is SFDVKD in the germline V gene. CDR3 size: 15 residues. DNA of the CDR3: TGTGCCACCAGTGATTTCTTTCAGGGTGGAGAGACCCAGTACTTC. Translating it yields CATSDFFQGGETQYF.

The chain has TRBV7-2 and TRBJ1-1, with D possibly being TRBD1 (6 bases). Germline V lookup: CDR1 SGHTA, CDR2 FQGNSA. The V and J ends lost 1 base and 11 bases respectively, with 14 bases between them. The CDR3 is 13 amino acids. The CDR3 sequence: CASSLGNNRVAFF. The CDR3, as DNA: TGTGCCAGCAGCTTAGGGAACAACAGGGTTGCTTTCTTT.

About this clonotype itself: It may be a read error: a sequence one base away is much more abundant. The chain couples TRBV11-2 to TRBJ2-5; D gene ambiguous. Germline lookup yields CDR1 SGHAT and CDR2 FQNNGV. V dropped 5 bases and J dropped 5 bases, with 15 bases sitting between them. The CDR3 is 14 amino acids. This CDR3 reads CASSARSVGETQYF. In DNA form, the CDR3 reads TGTGCCAGCAGCGCTCGGTCAGTCGGCGAGACCCAGTACTTC.

In this sample, this clonotype turned up many times. The chain couples TRBV7-2 to TRBJ2-7, with D maybe TRBD2 (5 bases). Germline V CDR1 and CDR2: SGHTA, FQGNSA. This CDR3 has 15 amino acids. V was shortened by 3 bases and J by 3 bases, with 15 bases between the two germline ends. The CDR3 protein is CASSLERGAVYEQYF. In DNA form, the CDR3 reads TGTGCCAGCAGCTTGGAACGGGGAGCCGTCTACGAGCAGTACTTC. Together with reference TRBV7-2 and TRBJ2-7, the CDR3 gives the full variable domain: GAGVSQSPSNKVTEKGKDVELRCDPISGHTALYWYRQSLGQGLEFLIYFQGNSAPDKSGLPSDRFSAERTGGSVSTLTIQRTQQEDSAVYLCASSLERGAVYEQYFGPGTRLTVT.

This clonotype was detected a few times. CDR3 nucleotide sequence: TGTGCCAGCAGTGTACGGTACAATGAGCAGTTCTTC. Its translation: CASSVRYNEQFF. The genes are TRBV30 and TRBJ2-1, with D hard to call. This CDR3 contains 12 residues. Trimming cost V 8 bases and J 4 bases, with 12 bases left between them. Germline V gives CDR1 GTSNPN, CDR2 SVGIG (reference sequence).

The V gene is TRBV6-4, the J gene TRBJ2-7; D is undetermined. The CDR3 spans 14 residues. The germline V gene encodes CDR1 MRHNA and CDR2 SNTAGT. The V end was cut by 6 bases, the J end by 0 bases, with 12 bases between. DNA for the CDR3: TGTGCCAGCAGAGACGGATTACACTCCTACGAGCAGTACTTC. Translated, it gives CASRDGLHSYEQYF.

The chain is built from TRBV10-3 and TRBJ1-2; the D is unclear. Germline lookup yields CDR1 ENHRY and CDR2 SYGVKD. V lost 6 bases to trimming and J lost 3 bases, with 8 bases between them. CDR3 size: 12 residues. The CDR3 reads CAIRRDYYGYTF. As DNA, the CDR3 is TGTGCCATCAGGAGGGATTACTATGGCTACACCTTC.

The V and J genes are TRBV9 and TRBJ2-7; D is ambiguous. The CDR3 has 15 amino acids. V lost 4 bases and J lost 2, with 16 bases in between. Germline V CDR1 and CDR2: SGDLS, YYNGEE. The CDR3 nucleotides read TGTGCCAGCAGCTCTCAAAGTGCGTCCCCCTACGAGCAGTACTTC. It yields the protein CASSSQSASPYEQYF. The entire variable domain, with the rest obtained from reference TRBV9 and TRBJ2-7, is as follows: DSGVTQTPKHLITATGQRVTLRCSPRSGDLSVYWYQQSLDQGLQFLIQYYNGEERAKGNILERFSAQQFPDLHSELNLSSLELGDSALYFCASSSQSASPYEQYFGPGTRLTVT.

CDR3 in amino acids: CASSVWDPNTEAFF. CDR3 nucleotides: TGTGCCAGCAGTGTGTGGGACCCGAACACTGAAGCTTTCTTT. The gene calls are TRBV2 and TRBJ1-1; D perhaps matches TRBD1 (5 bases). The germline gives CDR1 SNHLY, CDR2 FYNNEI. V gave up 4 bases and J gave up 1 base, with 10 bases separating them. The CDR3 contains 14 residues.

This chain uses TRBV7-8 with TRBJ2-5, with D perhaps being TRBD1 or TRBD2 (5 bases each). CDR3 size: 15 residues. Germline CDR1 reads SGHVS; CDR2 reads FQNEAQ. Deletions cut 5 bases from V and 5 bases from J, with 18 bases between. The CDR3 nucleotides read TGTGCCAGCAGCCAAAGGCCCCAGGGCGGGGAGACCCAGTACTTC. It translates to CASSQRPQGGETQYF.

This clonotype appeared many times. The CDR3 DNA sequence: TGTGCCACCAGTGGCCCTGGGAACACTGAAGCTTTCTTT. As protein: CATSGPGNTEAFF. The rearrangement links TRBV24-1 to TRBJ1-1; no reliable D call. With 5 bases removed from V and 1 base from J, the gap between germline ends came to 7 bases. Germline-derived CDR1 and CDR2 are KGHDR and SFDVKD. The CDR3 runs 13 residues.

This clonotype was seen more than once but under ten times. The chain is built from TRBV15 and TRBJ1-6, with 7 bases lining up with TRBD1. Germline V lookup: CDR1 LNHNV, CDR2 YYDKDF (reference sequence). This CDR3 spans 15 amino acids. J gave up 7 bases and V 5 bases, and 8 bases lay outside the gene matches. The CDR3, as DNA: TGTGCCACCAGCCGACCGACAGGGATCAATTCACCCCTCCACTTT. Amino acids: CATSRPTGINSPLHF. The variable domain in full, completed from reference TRBV15 and TRBJ1-6, reads DAMVIQNPRYQVTQFGKPVTLSCSQTLNHNVMYWYQQKSSQAPKLLFHYYDKDFNNEADTPDNFQSRRPNTSFCFLDIRSPGLGDTAMYLCATSRPTGINSPLHFGNGTRLTVT.

Many counts were recorded for this clonotype. This chain connects TRBV15 to TRBJ1-6; D gene ambiguous. V gave up 3 bases and J gave up 5 bases, with 11 bases separating them. The CDR3 runs to 15 residues. Germline CDR1 and CDR2: LNHNV and YYDKDF (reference sequence). The DNA of the CDR3 is TGTGCCACCAGCAGCGCCGGGGTCAATAATTCACCCCTCCACTTT. Its translation is CATSSAGVNNSPLHF.

This clonotype showed up just a few times. The chain couples TRBV25-1 to TRBJ2-6; D gene uncertain. The CDR3 contains 15 residues. V gave up 3 bases and J gave up 4 bases, with 10 bases separating them. CDR1 is MGHDK and CDR2 is SYGVNS in the germline V gene. The CDR3 here is CASSDGQRGANVLTF. The CDR3 nucleotides read TGTGCCAGCAGTGACGGGCAGCGAGGGGCCAACGTCCTGACTTTC.

This chain links TRBV28 with TRBJ1-2; TRBD1 aligns across 9 bases. Germline values: CDR1 MDHEN, CDR2 SYDVKM. Trimming at V came to 4 bases and at J to 8 bases, leaving 8 bases not matched to a gene. The CDR3 spans 14 residues. The CDR3 protein is CASSSGTGLQGYTF. The CDR3, as DNA: TGTGCCAGCAGTTCCGGGACAGGGCTTCAGGGCTACACCTTC.

The V and J genes are TRBV25-1 and TRBJ1-5; D is undetermined. Trimming cost V 5 bases and J 6 bases, with 17 bases left between them. From germline, CDR1 is MGHDK and CDR2 SYGVNS. This CDR3 region has 15 residues. In nucleotides, the CDR3 is TGTGCCAGCAGTTACTGGCTTGGGGTGGGTCAGCCCCAGCATTTT. Residues: CASSYWLGVGQPQHF.